A selection of T cell receptor beta chains follows, all from one sample in a study of T cells in Graves' hyperthyroidism and ophthalmopathy. TCRdb ran MiXCR on the multiplex PCR reads and lists one entry per CDR3 protein. Of over 700,000 distinct CDR3 sequences in the sample, roughly 40% were seen once. The material sequenced was blood. The source is a man aged 18 to 29 with Graves' hyperthyroidism. Each CDR3 is given with its conserved first and last residue. D genes are given only for firm matches. Where a row states a size, it is once, few, many or the class of an expanded clone; other rows omit it.

clone_size j_call d_call v_call cdr3_nt cdr3_aa
- TRBJ2-5 TRBD2 TRBV3-1 TGTGCCAGCAGCCAAGTTGAAGCGGGGCCTCAACAAGAGACCCAGTACTTC CASSQVEAGPQQETQYF
few TRBJ2-6 - TRBV7-3 TGTGCCAGCAGCCCGAGTCTAAATTCTGGGGCCAACGTCCTGACTTTC CASSPSLNSGANVLTF
once TRBJ2-5 - TRBV20-1 TGCAGTGCGCCCGGGCGGGCAGGGACCCAGTACTTC CSAPGRAGTQYF
few TRBJ2-7 TRBD2 TRBV5-1 TGCGCCAGCAGCTTGGGGGAGGGGAACCACGAGCAGTACTTC CASSLGEGNHEQYF
few TRBJ1-1 - TRBV4-1 TGCGCCAGCAGATATGGAGGGGTGAACACTGAAGCTTTCTTT CASRYGGVNTEAFF
few TRBJ1-1 - TRBV5-1 TGCGCCAGCAGCTTGGGGGGGCTCGCTGAAGCTTTCTTT CASSLGGLAEAFF
few TRBJ1-4 TRBD1 TRBV7-8 TGTGCCAGCAGCCAAGATCAGGTGACAGGGCCTGAAAAACTGTTTTTT CASSQDQVTGPEKLFF
- TRBJ2-5 - TRBV6-1 TGTGCCAGCAGTCTTGCCTGGGGCTTGGCGGAGACCCAGTACTTC CASSLAWGLAETQYF
once TRBJ2-2 - TRBV29-1 TGCAGCGTAGCGGGCAGTTACACCGGGGAGCTGTTTTTT CSVAGSYTGELFF
- TRBJ2-2 - TRBV2 TGTGCCAGCAGCGCCTTAGCTCAGAACACCGGGGAGCTGTTTTTT CASSALAQNTGELFF
few TRBJ2-5 - TRBV20-1 TGCAGTGCTAGAAGGACTAGGGGGGAGACCCAGTACTTC CSARRTRGETQYF
- TRBJ2-7 - TRBV15 TGTGTCACCAGCAGCCTAACAGATCTCTCCTACGAGCAGTACTTC CVTSSLTDLSYEQYF
- TRBJ1-1 - TRBV19 TGTGCCAGTAGTGAACTTGCGACAGTTATGAACACTGAAGCTTTCTTT CASSELATVMNTEAFF